A single sample gave rise to the 25 T cell receptor beta chains below, sequenced in a study of CD4 T cell repertoires in COVID-19. These memory T cells were uncultured and sequenced directly after ex vivo isolation. Sequencing was performed with immunoSEQ multiplex PCR; in TCRdb, only in-frame clones are kept and a portion is missing. The data contain fewer than 25,000 clones, nearly 95% of them singletons. Sequenced here: circulating follicular helper CD4+ T cells (cTfh) from blood, sampled before the COVID-19 pandemic. These TCRs come from a human donor who had COVID-19.

V gene TRBV2 combines with J gene TRBJ1-6; weak D call: TRBD1 (5 bases). Germline CDR1 is SNHLY and CDR2 is FYNNEI. The length of the CDR3 is 13 residues. V was cut by 9 bases and J by 7 bases, with 13 bases left in between. CDR3 sequence (DNA): TGTGCCAGTAAGTCAGGGCAGAATTCACCCCTCCACTTT. This codes for CASKSGQNSPLHF. Full variable domain (outside the CDR3, taken from reference TRBV2 and TRBJ1-6): EPEVTQTPSHQVTQMGQEVILRCVPISNHLYFYWYRQILGQKVEFLVSFYNNEISEKSEIFDDQFSVERPDGSNFTLKIRSTKLEDSAMYFCASKSGQNSPLHFGNGTRLTVT.

The chain recombines TRBV6-6 with TRBJ2-4, with 9 bases identical to TRBD1. Looked up from germline, CDR1 is MNHNY and CDR2 is SVGAGI (reference sequence). The CDR3 consists of 14 residues. With V trimmed by 6 bases and J by 8 bases, 8 bases remained unmatched. The CDR3 nucleotides are TGTGCCAGCAGCCTCGGGACAGGGTGGGACATTCAGTACTTC. Protein: CASSLGTGWDIQYF.

The CDR3: CASSDPLRGTGLTLNEKLFF. The CDR3 DNA is TGTGCCAGCAGTGATCCCCTCCGTGGGACAGGTTTAACCCTTAATGAAAAACTGTTTTTT. The rearrangement joins TRBV6-1 to TRBJ1-4, with 8 bases aligning to TRBD1. The CDR3 loop spans 20 amino acids. Germline lookup yields CDR1 MNHNS and CDR2 SASEGT. V lost 3 bases and J lost 4; bases outside the gene matches: 19.

This clone was seen just once. The chain links TRBV25-1 to TRBJ1-6; D is ambiguous. CDR3 size: 16 residues. V lost 3 bases, J lost 0 bases, and 9 bases lay in between. Per the germline V gene, CDR1 is MGHDK and CDR2 is SYGVNS. In nucleotides, the CDR3 is TGTGCCAGCAGTGACCGCTGGAGCTCCTATAATTCACCCCTCCACTTT. Its translation: CASSDRWSSYNSPLHF.

Only one count was recorded for this clone. The CDR3 spells CASSLGLAGDNEQFF. As DNA, the CDR3 is TGCGCCAGCAGCTTGGGTCTAGCGGGAGACAATGAGCAGTTCTTC. V and J are TRBV5-1 and TRBJ2-1; 10 positions match TRBD2. The trim removed 0 bases at V and 5 bases at J, leaving 2 bases unmatched. Germline CDR1 and CDR2: SGHRS and YFSETQ. The CDR3 covers 15 residues.

The rearrangement joins TRBV19 to TRBJ2-3; 10 positions agree with TRBD1. V trimming: 5 bases; J trimming: 4 bases; junction bases outside the gene matches: 6. This CDR3 is 15 amino acids long. CDR1 and CDR2 from the germline V gene are LNHDA and SQIVND (reference sequence). The CDR3 reads CASSPGQGKADTQYF. The DNA of the CDR3 is TGTGCCAGTAGTCCGGGACAGGGGAAGGCAGATACGCAGTATTTT. The whole variable domain, filled in from reference TRBV19 and TRBJ2-3, reads DGGITQSPKYLFRKEGQNVTLSCEQNLNHDAMYWYRQDPGQGLRLIYYSQIVNDFQKGDIAEGYSVSREKKESFPLTVTSAQKNPTAFYLCASSPGQGKADTQYFGPGTRLTVL.

DNA of the CDR3: TGTGCCACCAGCAGAGCCCAGACTAGCGGGAGTCTACACGAGCAGTACTTC. Translation gives CATSRAQTSGSLHEQYF. This chain joins TRBV15 and TRBJ2-7; 12 bases map to TRBD2. The CDR3 has 17 residues. In germline, CDR1 is LNHNV, CDR2 YYDKDF (reference sequence). With 1 base clipped from V and 5 bases from J, the junction kept 9 bases outside the gene matches.

The chain carries TRBV5-1 and TRBJ1-1, with 10 bases identical to TRBD1. Trimming cost V 2 bases and J 6 bases; bases outside gene matches: 10. CDR1 is SGHRS, CDR2 YFSETQ, per germline. CDR3 length equals 16 residues. CDR3 DNA: TGCGCCAGCAGCTTAAAGCCTCCCGGGACAGGGGCTGAAGCTTTCTTT. Residues: CASSLKPPGTGAEAFF.

The rearrangement joins TRBV6-5 to TRBJ2-7; D gene ambiguous. Germline lookup yields CDR1 MNHEY and CDR2 SVGAGI. This CDR3 region has 14 residues. Trimming cost V 0 bases and J 7 bases, with 13 bases left between them. The CDR3 protein is CASSYSRWPSEQYF. In DNA form, the CDR3 reads TGTGCCAGCAGTTACTCCCGCTGGCCAAGTGAGCAGTACTTC.

The rearrangement uses TRBV19 and TRBJ2-1; no definite D call. The CDR3 has 11 amino acids. Germline CDR1 is LNHDA and CDR2 is SQIVND (reference sequence). V gave up 3 bases and J gave up 7 bases, with 4 bases separating them. In nucleotides, the CDR3 is TGTGCCAGTAGTATCCGGAATGAGCAGTTCTTC. This translates into CASSIRNEQFF.

The chain recombines TRBV11-1 with TRBJ1-1; no firm D call. The germline gives CDR1 SGHAT, CDR2 FQDESV (reference sequence). The CDR3 totals 13 residues. V shed 6 bases and J shed 0 bases, with 8 bases lying between them. CDR3 coding DNA: TGTGCCAGCAGGGGCAGACTGAACACTGAAGCTTTCTTT. It translates to CASRGRLNTEAFF.

The rearrangement uses TRBV19 and TRBJ1-5; 7 nucleotides line up with TRBD1. The CDR3 sequence is 13 residues long. The V segment lost 6 bases and the J segment 6 bases; nucleotides outside the gene matches: 5. Germline V gives CDR1 LNHDA, CDR2 SQIVND (reference sequence). CDR3 nucleotides: TGTGCCAGTAGCCCCAGGGGGGTTCAGCCCCAGCATTTT. The encoded protein is CASSPRGVQPQHF.

This chain connects TRBV5-1 to TRBJ2-7, with 10 positions matching TRBD1. The J segment lost 3 bases and the V segment lost 1 base, leaving 4 bases of the junction unmatched. Germline values: CDR1 SGHRS, CDR2 YFSETQ. The length of the CDR3 is 15 residues. Here the CDR3 reads CASSLQGQGGYEQYF. The CDR3 coding sequence is TGCGCCAGCAGCTTGCAAGGACAGGGGGGCTACGAGCAGTACTTC.

The J gene is TRBJ1-2, the V gene TRBV2; D gene uncertain. V shed 8 bases and J shed 8 bases, with 21 bases lying between them. Germline lookup yields CDR1 SNHLY and CDR2 FYNNEI. The CDR3 contains 14 residues. CDR3 loop: CASEWDKSGGGYTF. The CDR3 bases are TGTGCCAGCGAATGGGATAAAAGCGGTGGGGGCTACACCTTC.

The chain employs TRBV19 and TRBJ1-4; D is unclear. Trimming took off 5 bases at V and 0 bases at J, with 10 bases between the two ends. This CDR3 has 15 amino acids. In germline, CDR1 is LNHDA, CDR2 SQIVND (reference sequence). This CDR3 reads CASSSTGATNEKLFF. The CDR3 region has the DNA TGTGCCAGTAGTTCGACGGGTGCAACTAATGAAAAACTGTTTTTT.

The V call is TRBV29-1, the J call TRBJ2-1; 9 nucleotides align to TRBD1. Germline lookup yields CDR1 SQVTM and CDR2 ANQGSEA. The CDR3 covers 13 residues. V was pared by 7 bases and J by 3 bases, with 4 bases of the junction left unmatched. The CDR3 spells CSAGTGLYNEQFF. The CDR3 bases are TGCAGCGCCGGGACAGGGCTCTACAATGAGCAGTTCTTC.

The rearrangement joins TRBV27 to TRBJ1-1, with 9 bases fitting TRBD1. Germline V gene lookup returns CDR1 MNHEY and CDR2 SMNVEV (reference sequence). Trimming at V came to 5 bases and at J to 4 bases, leaving 17 bases not matched to a gene. This CDR3 contains 18 residues. This CDR3 reads CASSPGQGMRGAVTEAFF. The CDR3 DNA is TGTGCCAGCAGTCCTGGACAGGGGATGAGGGGTGCTGTCACTGAAGCTTTCTTT.

The chain uses TRBV6-1 and TRBJ1-1; D perhaps matches TRBD1 (5 bases). The CDR3 sequence is 12 residues long. Trimming left V 6 bases short and J 6 bases short, with 11 bases between. Germline V gene data show CDR1 as MNHNS and CDR2 as SASEGT. The CDR3 here is CASRVDNPEAFF. The CDR3, as DNA: TGTGCCAGCAGGGTGGACAACCCTGAAGCTTTCTTT.

This clone has only one observation. The J gene is TRBJ1-5, the V gene TRBV19, with D possibly being TRBD1 (5 bases). Germline CDR1 reads LNHDA; CDR2 reads SQIVND (reference sequence). The CDR3 is 15 residues long. V gave up 4 bases and J gave up 2 bases, with 12 bases separating them. CDR3 in amino acids: CASSSQGGGNQPQHF. CDR3 bases: TGTGCCAGTAGTAGCCAGGGAGGTGGCAATCAGCCCCAGCATTTT.

The rearrangement links TRBV5-1 to TRBJ2-3, with a possible D match to TRBD2 (6 bases). V lost 0 bases and J lost 0, with 11 bases in between. Germline V CDR1 and CDR2: SGHRS, YFSETQ. The CDR3 consists of 16 residues. CDR3: CASSLGLDSSTDTQYF. Here the CDR3 DNA reads TGCGCCAGCAGCTTGGGACTAGACTCTAGCACAGATACGCAGTATTTT.

V and J are TRBV5-5 and TRBJ2-1; 8 bases line up with TRBD2. This CDR3 comprises 13 residues. V lost 0 bases and J lost 12; bases outside the gene matches: 5. Germline values: CDR1 SGHKS, CDR2 YYEKEE (reference sequence). CDR3 DNA sequence: TGTGCCAGCAGCTTGGTGAACCGGGGGGGGCAGTTCTTC. Translated, it gives CASSLVNRGGQFF. Variable domain in full (rest from reference TRBV5-5 and TRBJ2-1): DAGVTQSPTHLIKTRGQQVTLRCSPISGHKSVSWYQQVLGQGPQFIFQYYEKEERGRGNFPDRFSARQFPNYSSELNVNALLLGDSALYLCASSLVNRGGQFFGPGTRLTVL.

The chain uses TRBV30 and TRBJ1-2; 9 bases are shared with TRBD1. Per the germline V gene, CDR1 is GTSNPN and CDR2 is SVGIG (reference sequence). This CDR3 comprises 15 residues. The V gene end was trimmed by 0 bases and the J gene end by 2 bases; junction bases not matched to a gene: 4. The CDR3 nucleotides read TGTGCCTGGAGTGTGAGGACAGGGGTGAACTATGGCTACACCTTC. Protein sequence: CAWSVRTGVNYGYTF.

The gene calls are TRBV6-8 and TRBJ2-5; maybe TRBD1 (6 bases). This CDR3 region has 14 residues. Germline V lookup: CDR1 MNHGY, CDR2 SAAAGT. Trimming shortened V by 3 bases and J by 2 bases, and 10 bases separated the two germline ends. The CDR3 region is CASSYARGQETQYF. The CDR3 bases are TGTGCCAGCAGTTATGCCAGGGGACAAGAGACCCAGTACTTC.

The chain has TRBV6-1 and TRBJ1-1; D is possibly TRBD1 (6 bases). V was pared by 5 bases and J by 5 bases, with 18 bases between. The V gene's germline CDR1 is MNHNS and CDR2 SASEGT. CDR3 length: 15 residues. In nucleotides, the CDR3 is TGTGCCAGCAGTACCGACCCCGGGACATCGACTGAAGCTTTCTTT. Translation: CASSTDPGTSTEAFF.

The gene calls are TRBV30 and TRBJ1-2; no clear D. Trimming removed 4 bases from V and 0 bases from J, with 6 bases in between. Germline V CDR1 and CDR2: GTSNPN, SVGIG (reference sequence). This CDR3 comprises 12 residues. The CDR3 DNA sequence: TGTGCCTGGAAACGAGCTAACTATGGCTACACCTTC. Its protein product is CAWKRANYGYTF.